This entry lists 21 T cell receptor beta chains sequenced from one sample in a study of early T cells in non-severe SARS-CoV-2 infection. Via MiXCR, TCRdb re-called the 5' RACE reads, giving one row per CDR3 protein. In the table there are over 55,000 distinct CDR3 sequences, approximately 9.3% of which are singletons. Sequenced: whole blood. These TCRs come from an adult who was a healthcare worker with PCR-confirmed SARS-CoV-2 infection or an uninfected control (not recorded which).

The rearrangement links TRBV6-1 to TRBJ2-3; D might be TRBD2 (5 bases). The CDR3 has 17 amino acids. The germline CDR1 and CDR2 sequences are MNHNS and SASEGT. V was clipped by 4 bases and J by 2 bases, with 19 bases between them. The CDR3 sequence: CASSVEHRGDYTDTQYF. The CDR3 nucleotides are TGTGCCAGCAGTGTGGAACACCGGGGAGATTACACAGATACGCAGTATTTT.

This chain joins TRBV14 and TRBJ2-3; D ambiguous. The CDR3 is 14 amino acids. With 4 bases removed from V and 2 bases from J, the gap between germline ends came to 10 bases. Germline V lookup: CDR1 SGHDN, CDR2 FVKESK. CDR3 nucleotides: TGTGCCAGCAGCCCCGTAGGCACCACAGATACGCAGTATTTT. Its protein product is CASSPVGTTDTQYF.

This clonotype was picked up many times. V gene TRBV11-2 combines with J gene TRBJ1-1; no clear D gene. Trimming cost V 5 bases and J 1 base, with 11 bases left between them. The V gene's germline CDR1 is SGHAT and CDR2 FQNNGV. The CDR3 runs to 14 residues. Here the CDR3 DNA reads TGTGCCAGCAGCAGACACAGCCGGAACACTGAAGCTTTCTTT. It is translated as CASSRHSRNTEAFF.

This clonotype was seen a few times. This chain connects TRBV11-2 to TRBJ1-4; D gene uncertain. CDR1 is SGHAT and CDR2 is FQNNGV in the germline V gene. The length of the CDR3 is 16 residues. Between the trimmed V and J ends, which lost 5 bases and 7 bases, there was a span of 20 bases. CDR3 protein: CASSPYEPLPGEKLFF. Here the CDR3 DNA reads TGTGCCAGCAGCCCATACGAACCATTGCCGGGTGAAAAACTGTTTTTT.

The chain carries TRBV3-1 and TRBJ1-2, with D uncertain. This CDR3 has 12 amino acids. Between the trimmed V and J ends, which lost 3 bases and 6 bases, there was a span of 8 bases. CDR1 and CDR2 (germline): LGHDT, YNNKEL (reference sequence). CDR3 nucleotide sequence: TGTGCCAGCAGCCAGCTGACAAATGGCTACACCTTC. Protein: CASSQLTNGYTF.

This clonotype was detected a few times. The J gene is TRBJ1-1, the V gene TRBV27; D gene ambiguous. Germline CDR1 reads MNHEY; CDR2 reads SMNVEV (reference sequence). The CDR3 has 15 amino acids. Trimming took 5 bases from V and 7 from J, leaving 20 bases between them. DNA of the CDR3: TGTGCCAGCAGTCCAAATCCGTGGGGATACCATGAAGCTTTCTTT. Encoded protein: CASSPNPWGYHEAFF.

The chain combines TRBV5-1 with TRBJ2-1, with D possibly TRBD1 on 6 matching bases. Between the trimmed V and J ends, which lost 1 base and 5 bases, there was a span of 19 bases. This CDR3 contains 17 residues. Per germline, CDR1 SGHRS and CDR2 YFSETQ. CDR3: CASSLMGQGTYDNEQFF. Here the CDR3 DNA reads TGCGCCAGCAGCTTGATGGGCCAGGGGACCTACGACAATGAGCAGTTCTTC.

The gene calls are TRBV6-1 and TRBJ1-2; no definite D call. V shed 2 bases and J shed 0 bases, with 13 bases lying between them. Per the germline V gene, CDR1 is MNHNS and CDR2 is SASEGT. This CDR3 is 16 amino acids long. CDR3 DNA sequence: TGTGCCAGCAGTGAATTGGCCCAGTTTACTAACTATGGCTACACCTTC. This codes for CASSELAQFTNYGYTF.

This clonotype was picked up a small number of times. The CDR3: CATGEGQAPVLTF. DNA of the CDR3: TGTGCCACCGGAGAAGGACAGGCCCCAGTCCTGACTTTC. The chain has TRBV6-5 and TRBJ2-6; 7 nucleotides match TRBD1. V lost 10 bases to trimming and J lost 13 bases; unmatched junction nucleotides: 13. Germline-derived CDR1 and CDR2 are MNHEY and SVGAGI. CDR3 size: 13 residues.

This clonotype has a handful of counts. The V call is TRBV6-6, the J call TRBJ1-3; D gene ambiguous. V lost 2 bases, J lost 0 bases, and 8 bases lay in between. This CDR3 is 15 amino acids long. Germline V gene lookup returns CDR1 MNHNY and CDR2 SVGAGI (reference sequence). In DNA form, the CDR3 reads TGTGCCAGCAGTTACCGGCCCTCCTCTGGAAACACCATATATTTT. As protein: CASSYRPSSGNTIYF.

This clonotype was picked up many times. The chain carries TRBV29-1 and TRBJ1-1; D is ambiguous. CDR1 SQVTM and CDR2 ANQGSEA come from the germline V gene. CDR3 length: 14 amino acids. Trimming pared 2 bases from V and 1 base from J, leaving 11 bases between. CDR3 DNA: TGCAGCGTTGAACTAGTCTGGCAGAACACTGAAGCTTTCTTT. Its protein product is CSVELVWQNTEAFF.

In the case of this clonotype: A read error may explain this, as a much larger clone is one base away. The CDR3 coding sequence is TGTGTCAGCAGCCCCGGACCCCTATTCTACGAGCAGTACGTC. Encoded protein: CVSSPGPLFYEQYV. The chain carries TRBV7-8 and TRBJ2-7; D is ambiguous. CDR3 length equals 14 residues. CDR1 is SGHVS, CDR2 FQNEAQ, per germline.

V usage is TRBV18 and J usage is TRBJ1-6; 7 nucleotides align to TRBD1. The CDR3 sequence is 15 residues long. Germline V lookup: CDR1 KGHSH, CDR2 LQKENI. Unmatched junction bases numbered 3, after V lost 0 bases and J lost 7 bases. CDR3 region: CASSPPDRENSPLHF. The CDR3 DNA reads TGTGCCAGCTCACCACCAGACAGGGAGAATTCACCCCTCCACTTT. Drawing the rest from reference TRBV18 and TRBJ1-6, the complete variable domain is NAGVMQNPRHLVRRRGQEARLRCSPMKGHSHVYWYRQLPEEGLKFMVYLQKENIIDESGMPKERFSAEFPKEGPSILRIQQVVRGDSAAYFCASSPPDRENSPLHFGNGTRLTVT.

The rearrangement joins TRBV29-1 to TRBJ1-2, with a weak D call TRBD1 (5 bases). With 7 bases removed from V and 8 bases from J, the gap between germline ends came to 14 bases. This CDR3 is 11 amino acids long. The germline V gene encodes CDR1 SQVTM and CDR2 ANQGSEA. In nucleotides, the CDR3 is TGCAGCGCCGGGGACGTCCGAGGCTACACCTTC. Translating it yields CSAGDVRGYTF.

This clonotype was counted between two and nine times. The V call is TRBV2, the J call TRBJ1-1; 7 positions agree with TRBD1. The V segment lost 7 bases and the J segment 4 bases; nucleotides outside the gene matches: 9. Looked up from germline, CDR1 is SNHLY and CDR2 is FYNNEI. The CDR3 loop spans 14 amino acids. In DNA form, the CDR3 reads TGTGCCAGCACTTTGGAGGGGGCGGGCACTGAAGCTTTCTTT. Amino acid sequence: CASTLEGAGTEAFF.

This clonotype was picked up many times. The chain has TRBV10-2 and TRBJ2-7, with D unresolved. V lost 2 bases, J lost 4 bases, and 9 bases lay in between. Germline V CDR1 and CDR2: WSHSY, SAAADI. The CDR3 loop spans 13 amino acids. The CDR3 is CASSEGVLYEQYV. CDR3 bases: TGCGCCAGCAGTGAGGGGGTTTTGTACGAGCAGTACGTC.

This clonotype was observed at least ten times. The chain combines TRBV7-2 with TRBJ1-6; 8 nucleotides line up with TRBD1. Trimming at V came to 3 bases and at J to 8 bases, leaving 6 bases not matched to a gene. Germline CDR1 reads SGHTA; CDR2 reads FQGNSA. The CDR3 is 15 amino acids. This CDR3 is CASSLRQGTDSPLHF. CDR3 in DNA: TGTGCCAGCAGCTTGCGACAGGGGACTGATTCACCCCTCCACTTT.

In its sample, this clonotype was seen a few times. V usage is TRBV10-1 and J usage is TRBJ2-2, with TRBD1 as a possible D gene (5 bases). Germline loops: CDR1 WNHNN, CDR2 SYGVQD (reference sequence). Trimming took 0 bases from V and 0 from J, leaving 14 bases between them. The CDR3 has 18 residues. The DNA for the CDR3 is TGCGCCAGCAGTGAGTCGAAATTTGGGGCAGCGAACACCGGGGAGCTGTTTTTT. The encoded protein is CASSESKFGAANTGELFF.

This clonotype was counted a few times. In nucleotides, the CDR3 is TGTGCCAGCAGCTTAGATAAGGGGGCGGTCGATGAGCAGTTCTTC. This codes for CASSLDKGAVDEQFF. The rearrangement links TRBV11-2 to TRBJ2-1; 7 bases are a match to TRBD1. From germline, CDR1 is SGHAT and CDR2 FQNNGV. The CDR3 is 15 residues long. With 0 bases clipped from V and 8 bases from J, the junction kept 7 bases outside the gene matches.

The chain employs TRBV7-2 and TRBJ1-1; no clear D gene. The V gene lost 2 bases and the J gene lost 4 bases, with 11 bases spanning the gap. Germline lookup yields CDR1 SGHTA and CDR2 FQGNSA. The CDR3 is made up of 14 amino acids. CDR3 nucleotide sequence: TGTGCCAGCAGCTTACTTCCTGAAGGCACTGAAGCTTTCTTT. Its translation is CASSLLPEGTEAFF.

The CDR3 loop reads CSARTTGNYEQYV. CDR3 DNA sequence: TGCAGTGCTAGAACGACAGGGAATTACGAGCAGTACGTC. J is TRBJ2-7 and V is TRBV20-1, with TRBD1 matching 7 bases. The CDR3 is 13 residues long. The V gene's germline CDR1 is DFQATT and CDR2 SNEGSKA (reference sequence). With 2 bases clipped from V and 4 bases from J, the junction kept 5 bases outside the gene matches.